These 9 T cell receptor beta chains were sequenced from one sample in a study of regulatory T cells in long-lasting Graves disease. Indicated time point: persistent/refractory GD, antithyroid drugs over 5 years with positive TRAb. Following extraction of RNA from PBMCs, that RNA was used to make the TCR library. TCR beta libraries were built with iRepertoire HTBI primers and Arm-PCR of CDR3 regions. TCRdb analysed the multiplex PCR reads with MiXCR anew, one entry per CDR3 protein. This table holds 400,000 or so distinct CDR3 sequences, 23% found once. The sample in question was peripheral blood mononuclear cells (PBMCs), obtained when the disease was refractory, from a patient treated with antithyroid drugs. The origin of the receptors is a female donor with Graves disease.

V usage is TRBV6-1 and J usage is TRBJ1-1; TRBD1 matches 8 bases. This CDR3 has 13 amino acids. V lost 8 bases to trimming and J lost 7 bases; unmatched junction nucleotides: 9. Germline V gives CDR1 MNHNS, CDR2 SASEGT. The CDR3 DNA reads TGTGCCAGCCTCGCGGGGACAGGTTTTGAAGCTTTCTTT. As protein: CASLAGTGFEAFF.

This clonotype has at least ten counts. The V and J genes are TRBV5-1 and TRBJ1-3, with D possibly TRBD1 on 5 matching bases. The CDR3 has 16 amino acids. Deletions cut 6 bases from V and 0 bases from J, with 16 bases between. Germline V gene lookup returns CDR1 SGHRS and CDR2 YFSETQ. CDR3 sequence reads: CASTRDGSYSGNTIYF. The CDR3 bases are TGCGCCAGCACCAGGGACGGATCTTACTCTGGAAACACCATATATTTT.

The sample holds many counts of this clonotype. This chain joins TRBV12-3 or TRBV12-4 and TRBJ2-7; D unresolved. The CDR3 has 11 residues. Trimming pared 6 bases from V and 5 bases from J, leaving 8 bases between. CDR3 in amino acids: CASSLSHEQYF. For the CDR3, the DNA is TGTGCCAGCAGCCTATCCCACGAGCAGTACTTC.

V usage is TRBV14 and J usage is TRBJ2-7; 7 bases map to TRBD2. The CDR3 extends over 16 amino acids. Germline V gene lookup returns CDR1 SGHDN and CDR2 FVKESK. V lost 0 bases, J lost 2 bases, and 7 bases stayed unmatched. The CDR3 reads CASSQDPRAGPYEQYF. The CDR3 DNA reads TGTGCCAGCAGCCAAGACCCGCGAGCGGGACCCTACGAGCAGTACTTC. The complete variable domain, with remaining parts taken from reference TRBV14 and TRBJ2-7, reads EAGVTQFPSHSVIEKGQTVTLRCDPISGHDNLYWYRRVMGKEIKFLLHFVKESKQDESGMPNNRFLAERTGGTYSTLKVQPAELEDSGVYFCASSQDPRAGPYEQYFGPGTRLTVT.

This clonotype was observed once. V is TRBV19 and J is TRBJ1-1; D is perhaps TRBD1 (5 bases). Germline CDR1 reads LNHDA; CDR2 reads SQIVND (reference sequence). Trimming took off 1 base at V and 8 bases at J, with 11 bases between the two ends. There are 13 residues in the CDR3. The CDR3 coding sequence is TGTGCCAGTAGTATAGTGGGGGGGGACGAAGCTTTCTTT. Translating gives CASSIVGGDEAFF.

The chain uses TRBV5-1 and TRBJ2-7, with TRBD2 matching over 9 bases. CDR3 length equals 15 residues. With 0 bases clipped from V and 7 bases from J, the junction kept 8 bases outside the gene matches. Germline V lookup: CDR1 SGHRS, CDR2 YFSETQ. CDR3 coding DNA: TGCGCCAGCAGCTTGGATATAGCGGGAGCTCGTGAGCAGTACTTC. This codes for CASSLDIAGAREQYF.

The chain links TRBV28 to TRBJ1-1, with a weak D call TRBD1 (5 bases). V was trimmed by 8 bases and J by 3 bases, leaving 10 bases between them. Germline loops: CDR1 MDHEN, CDR2 SYDVKM. This CDR3 is 12 amino acids long. The chain's CDR3 is CASVKGHTEAFF. The CDR3 region has the DNA TGTGCCAGCGTAAAGGGACACACTGAAGCTTTCTTT.

With regard to this clonotype: This likely comes from a read error, as the CDR3 has no conserved phenylalanine or tryptophan at its end. J is TRBJ1-1 and V is TRBV7-2; a possible D gene is TRBD1 (5 bases). This CDR3 has 17 amino acids. V was trimmed by 1 base and J by 1 base, leaving 16 bases between them. Germline V gives CDR1 SGHTA, CDR2 FQGNSA. The DNA for the CDR3 is TGTGCCAGCAGCTTAGAAGGGGCCTGGAGTTGGAACACTGAAGCTTTCCTT. Protein: CASSLEGAWSWNTEAFL.

Only a few counts were recorded for this clonotype. This sequence joins TRBV18 and TRBJ2-5; D unclear. The germline CDR1 and CDR2 sequences are KGHSH and LQKENI. CDR3 length: 14 residues. The germline V and J ends were trimmed by 0 bases and 5 bases, with 10 bases remaining between them. CDR3 protein: CASSPPPIGETQYF. CDR3 bases: TGTGCCAGCTCACCACCGCCAATAGGGGAGACCCAGTACTTC.